This entry concerns a single T cell receptor (beta chain). The antigen is not known. The run depth of the assay was deep. In replicate PCRs of sorted subsets, approximately 190 ng DNA, some 28,000 T cell genomes, was used. The assay was immunoSEQ multiplex PCR, and TCRdb's table has in-frame clones only and misses some. Of 1.6 million or so clones detected, 98% to 99% appear once; the ten largest clones hold around 0.38%. This specimen belongs to a study of shared clonotypes between healthy human individuals. General study findings and limits: Sorted-subset samples were not fully sequenced, rarefaction indicated. It was expected that sequencing depth would affect clonotype sharing among donors.

Germline values: CDR1 SNHLY, CDR2 FYNNEI. This CDR3 spans 13 amino acids. The V end was cut by 4 bases, the J end by 6 bases, with 13 bases between. The rearrangement uses TRBV2 and TRBJ2-7, with D possibly TRBD1 on 5 matching bases. This receptor was taken from a man under 40 in good health. The sequenced material came from naive CD4+ T cells sorted from blood. Subset indicated: CD45RA+ positively selected. The CDR3 DNA is TGTGCCAGCAGTGCAAGACAGCGAGGCGAGCAGTACTTC. Amino acids: CASSARQRGEQYF.